The source of this TCR beta chain is a study of CD8 T cells in ankylosing spondylitis. Study outcomes and limitations: CD8+ disease-linked clones were present at relatively low frequencies in blood. The study identified a TCR beta motif of roughly eight highly homologous variants that appeared characteristic of ankylosing spondylitis blood.

This clonotype was found a few times. The antigen remains undetermined. One entry per CDR3 protein, called by TCRdb with MiXCR from the 5' RACE reads. The sample lists 700,000 to 850,000 distinct CDR3 sequences; 12% were seen once. This CDR3 spans 12 amino acids. From germline, CDR1 is SQVTM and CDR2 ANQGSEA. J lost 6 bases, V lost 6 bases, and 3 bases had no gene match. The TCR originated in a male donor with ankylosing spondylitis. This chain joins TRBV29-1 and TRBJ2-7; the match to TRBD1 covers 12 bases. The source material was blood, either unsorted or a sorted T cell fraction (not recorded which). The chain's CDR3 is CSVGTGGGEQYF. Here the CDR3 DNA reads TGCAGCGTAGGGACAGGGGGCGGCGAGCAGTACTTC.